This T cell receptor (beta chain) stems from a study of blood T cell repertoires in COVID-19. Study-level information: Specimens from acute and convalescent COVID-19 originated in the United States, Italy and Spain.

Cohort allocation depended upon clinical history that participants reported. Clones were read by immunoSEQ multiplex PCR, and TCRdb kept only the in-frame ones, dropping some. The table lists more than 150,000 clones, roughly 80% of them singletons, with roughly 14% in the top ten. The V and J ends lost 7 bases and 14 bases respectively, with 16 bases between them. CDR3 length equals 11 residues. In germline, CDR1 is SGHRS, CDR2 YFSETQ. This sequence was found in a man aged 55 to 70 who had been exposed to COVID-19. Specimen: PBMCs or T cells enriched from blood (not recorded which). The V gene is TRBV5-1, the J gene TRBJ2-1; perhaps TRBD1 as D (5 bases). CDR3 sequence reads: CASGAERVEFF. The CDR3 nucleotides are TGCGCCAGCGGGGCCGAAAGGGTTGAGTTCTTC. Together with reference TRBV5-1 and TRBJ2-1, the CDR3 gives the full variable domain: KAGVTQTPRYLIKTRGQQVTLSCSPISGHRSVSWYQQTPGQGLQFLFEYFSETQRNKGNFPGRFSGRQFSNSRSEMNVSTLELGDSALYLCASGAERVEFFGPGTRLTVL.